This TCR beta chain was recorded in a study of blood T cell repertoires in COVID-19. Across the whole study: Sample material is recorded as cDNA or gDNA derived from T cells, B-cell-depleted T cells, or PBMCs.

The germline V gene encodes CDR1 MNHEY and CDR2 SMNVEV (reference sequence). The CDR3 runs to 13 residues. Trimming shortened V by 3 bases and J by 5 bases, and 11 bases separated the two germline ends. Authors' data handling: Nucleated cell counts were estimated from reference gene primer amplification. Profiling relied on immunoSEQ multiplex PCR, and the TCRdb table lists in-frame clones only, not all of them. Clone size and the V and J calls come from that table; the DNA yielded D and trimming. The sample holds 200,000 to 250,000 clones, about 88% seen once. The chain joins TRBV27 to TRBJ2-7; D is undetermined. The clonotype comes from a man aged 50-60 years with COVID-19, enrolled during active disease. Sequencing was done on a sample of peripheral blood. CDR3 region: CASSFTPGHEQYF. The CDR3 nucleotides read TGTGCCAGCAGTTTTACTCCCGGTCACGAGCAGTACTTC.